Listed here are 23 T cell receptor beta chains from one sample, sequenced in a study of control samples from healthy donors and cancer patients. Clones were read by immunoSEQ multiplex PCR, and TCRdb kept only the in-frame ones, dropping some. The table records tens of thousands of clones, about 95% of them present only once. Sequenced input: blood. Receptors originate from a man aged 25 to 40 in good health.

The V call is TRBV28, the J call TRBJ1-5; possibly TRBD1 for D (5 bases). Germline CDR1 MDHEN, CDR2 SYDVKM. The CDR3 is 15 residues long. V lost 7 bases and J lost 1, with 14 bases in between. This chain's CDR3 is CASTFQGGSNQPQHF. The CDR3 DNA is TGTGCCAGCACCTTCCAGGGAGGGAGCAATCAGCCCCAGCATTTT.

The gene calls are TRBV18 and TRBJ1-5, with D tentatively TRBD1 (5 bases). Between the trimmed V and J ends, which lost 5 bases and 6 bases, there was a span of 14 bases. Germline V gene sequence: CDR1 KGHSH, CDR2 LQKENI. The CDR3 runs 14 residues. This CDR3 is CASSLADTSQPQHF. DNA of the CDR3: TGTGCCAGCTCATTAGCGGACACGAGTCAGCCCCAGCATTTT. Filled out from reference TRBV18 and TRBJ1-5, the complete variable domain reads NAGVMQNPRHLVRRRGQEARLRCSPMKGHSHVYWYRQLPEEGLKFMVYLQKENIIDESGMPKERFSAEFPKEGPSILRIQQVVRGDSAAYFCASSLADTSQPQHFGDGTRLSIL.

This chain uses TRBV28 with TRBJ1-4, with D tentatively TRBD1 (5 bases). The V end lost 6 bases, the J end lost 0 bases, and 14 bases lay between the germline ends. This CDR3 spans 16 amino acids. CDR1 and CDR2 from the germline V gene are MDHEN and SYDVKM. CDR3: CASRLGRGATNEKLFF. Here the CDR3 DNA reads TGTGCCAGCAGGTTAGGTAGGGGTGCAACTAATGAAAAACTGTTTTTT.

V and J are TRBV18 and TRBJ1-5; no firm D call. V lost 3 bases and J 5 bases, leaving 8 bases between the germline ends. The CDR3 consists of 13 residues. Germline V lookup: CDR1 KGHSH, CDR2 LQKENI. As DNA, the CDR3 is TGTGCCAGCTCACCCGGATCCGATCAGCCCCAGCATTTT. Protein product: CASSPGSDQPQHF.

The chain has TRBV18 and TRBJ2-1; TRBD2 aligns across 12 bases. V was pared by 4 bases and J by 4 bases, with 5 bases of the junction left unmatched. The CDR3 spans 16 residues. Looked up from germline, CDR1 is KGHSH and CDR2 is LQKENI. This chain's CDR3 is CASSLKTSGRYNEQFF. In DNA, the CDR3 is TGTGCCAGCTCACTTAAAACTAGCGGGAGGTACAATGAGCAGTTCTTC.

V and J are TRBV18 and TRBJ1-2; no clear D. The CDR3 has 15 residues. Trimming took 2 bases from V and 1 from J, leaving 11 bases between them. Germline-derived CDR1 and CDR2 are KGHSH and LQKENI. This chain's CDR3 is CASSPLNDLNYGYTF. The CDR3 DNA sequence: TGTGCCAGCTCACCATTGAACGACCTTAACTATGGCTACACCTTC.

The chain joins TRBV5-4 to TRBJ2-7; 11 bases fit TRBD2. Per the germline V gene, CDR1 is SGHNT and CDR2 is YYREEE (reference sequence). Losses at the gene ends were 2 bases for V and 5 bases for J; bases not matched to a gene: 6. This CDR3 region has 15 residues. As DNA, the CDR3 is TGTGCCAGCAGCTTTTTACTAGCGGGAGCCAACGAGCAGTACTTC. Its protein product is CASSFLLAGANEQYF.

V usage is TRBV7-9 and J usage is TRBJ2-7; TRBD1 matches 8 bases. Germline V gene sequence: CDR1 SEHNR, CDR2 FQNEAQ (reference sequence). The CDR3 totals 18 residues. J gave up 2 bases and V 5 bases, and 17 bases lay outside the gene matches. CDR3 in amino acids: CASSPRTGFGTETYEQYF. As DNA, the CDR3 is TGTGCCAGCAGCCCCCGGACAGGGTTTGGGACCGAGACCTACGAGCAGTACTTC.

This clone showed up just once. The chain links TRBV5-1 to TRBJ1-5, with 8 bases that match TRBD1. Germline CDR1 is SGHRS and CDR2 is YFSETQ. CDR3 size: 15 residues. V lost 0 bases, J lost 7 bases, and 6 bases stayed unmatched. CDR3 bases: TGCGCCAGCAGCTTGGACAGGGGGGGCGGACAGCCCCAGCATTTT. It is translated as CASSLDRGGGQPQHF.

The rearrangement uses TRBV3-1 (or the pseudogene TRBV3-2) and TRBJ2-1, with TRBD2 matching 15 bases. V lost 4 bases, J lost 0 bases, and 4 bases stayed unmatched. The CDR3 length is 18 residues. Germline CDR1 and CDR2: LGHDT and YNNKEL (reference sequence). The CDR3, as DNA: TGTGCCAGCAGCCGAGGACTAGCGGGAGGGCCCTCCTACAATGAGCAGTTCTTC. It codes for CASSRGLAGGPSYNEQFF.

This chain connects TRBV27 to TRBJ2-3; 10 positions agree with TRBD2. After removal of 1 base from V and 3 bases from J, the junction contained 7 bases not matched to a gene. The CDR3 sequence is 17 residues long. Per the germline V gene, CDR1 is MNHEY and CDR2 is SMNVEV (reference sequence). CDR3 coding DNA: TGTGCCAGCAGTTTATATCCTAGCGGGGGAATAACAGATACGCAGTATTTT. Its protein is CASSLYPSGGITDTQYF.

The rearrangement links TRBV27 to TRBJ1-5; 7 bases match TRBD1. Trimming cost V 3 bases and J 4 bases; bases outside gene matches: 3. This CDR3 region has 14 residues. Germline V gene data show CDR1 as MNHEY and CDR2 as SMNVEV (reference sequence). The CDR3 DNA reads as TGTGCCAGCAGTTTCTCAGGGGGAAATCAGCCCCAGCATTTT. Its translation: CASSFSGGNQPQHF.

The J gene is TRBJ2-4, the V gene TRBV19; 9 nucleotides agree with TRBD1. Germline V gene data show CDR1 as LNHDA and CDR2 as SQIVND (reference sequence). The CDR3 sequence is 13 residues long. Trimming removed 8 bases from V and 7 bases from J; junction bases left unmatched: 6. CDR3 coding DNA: TGTGCCAGTGGGACAGGGCCTCTCAACATTCAGTACTTC. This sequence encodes CASGTGPLNIQYF.

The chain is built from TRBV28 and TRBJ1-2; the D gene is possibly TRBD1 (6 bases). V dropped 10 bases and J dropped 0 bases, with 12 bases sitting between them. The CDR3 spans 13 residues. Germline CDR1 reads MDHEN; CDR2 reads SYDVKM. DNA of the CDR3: TGTGCCACCAGGACAGCTGCTAACTATGGCTACACCTTC. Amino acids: CATRTAANYGYTF.

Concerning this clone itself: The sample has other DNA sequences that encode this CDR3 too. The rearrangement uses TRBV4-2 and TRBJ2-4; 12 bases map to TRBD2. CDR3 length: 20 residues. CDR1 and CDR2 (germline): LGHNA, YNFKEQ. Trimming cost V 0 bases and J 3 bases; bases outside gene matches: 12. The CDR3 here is CASSQEIPRLAGEDKNIQYF. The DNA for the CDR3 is TGTGCCAGCAGCCAAGAAATTCCGAGACTAGCGGGAGAGGACAAAAACATTCAGTACTTC.

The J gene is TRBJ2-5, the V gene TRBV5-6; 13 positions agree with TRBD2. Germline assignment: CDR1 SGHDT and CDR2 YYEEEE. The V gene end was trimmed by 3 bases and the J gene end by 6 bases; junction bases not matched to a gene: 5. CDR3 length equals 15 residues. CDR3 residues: CASSSGLAGLQTQYF. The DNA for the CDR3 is TGTGCCAGCAGCTCGGGACTAGCGGGGCTCCAGACCCAGTACTTC.

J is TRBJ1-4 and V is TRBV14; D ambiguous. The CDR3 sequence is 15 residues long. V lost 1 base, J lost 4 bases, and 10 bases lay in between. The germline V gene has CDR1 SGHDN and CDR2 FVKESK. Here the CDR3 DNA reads TGTGCCAGCAGCCAAGGAATAGGGTATAATGAAAAACTGTTTTTT. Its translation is CASSQGIGYNEKLFF. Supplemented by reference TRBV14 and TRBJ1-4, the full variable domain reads EAGVTQFPSHSVIEKGQTVTLRCDPISGHDNLYWYRRVMGKEIKFLLHFVKESKQDESGMPNNRFLAERTGGTYSTLKVQPAELEDSGVYFCASSQGIGYNEKLFFGSGTQLSVL.

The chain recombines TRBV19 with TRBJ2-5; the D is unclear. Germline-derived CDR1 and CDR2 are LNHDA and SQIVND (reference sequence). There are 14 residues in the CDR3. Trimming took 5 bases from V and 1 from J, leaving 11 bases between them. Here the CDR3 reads CASSPGTSQETQYF. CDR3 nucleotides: TGTGCCAGTAGTCCCGGTACAAGCCAAGAGACCCAGTACTTC. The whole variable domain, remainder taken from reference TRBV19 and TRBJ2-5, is DGGITQSPKYLFRKEGQNVTLSCEQNLNHDAMYWYRQDPGQGLRLIYYSQIVNDFQKGDIAEGYSVSREKKESFPLTVTSAQKNPTAFYLCASSPGTSQETQYFGPGTRLLVL.

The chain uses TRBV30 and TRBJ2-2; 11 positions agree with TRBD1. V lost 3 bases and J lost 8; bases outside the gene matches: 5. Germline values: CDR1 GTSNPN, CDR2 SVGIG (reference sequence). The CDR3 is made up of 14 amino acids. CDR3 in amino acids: CAWRDRGLVGELFF. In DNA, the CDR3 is TGTGCCTGGAGGGACAGGGGGCTTGTAGGGGAGCTGTTTTTT.

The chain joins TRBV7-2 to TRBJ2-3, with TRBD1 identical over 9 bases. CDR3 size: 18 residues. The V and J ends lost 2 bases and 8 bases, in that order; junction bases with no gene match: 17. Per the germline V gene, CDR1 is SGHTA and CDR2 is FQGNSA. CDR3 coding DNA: TGTGCCAGCAGCTTAAGACCCTACGGGGCATTGGGACAGGGTACGCAGTATTTT. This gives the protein CASSLRPYGALGQGTQYF.

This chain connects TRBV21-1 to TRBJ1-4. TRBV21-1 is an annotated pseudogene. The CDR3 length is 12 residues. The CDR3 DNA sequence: TGTGCCAGCCCTGGCGCTAATGAAAAACTGTTTTTT. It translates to CASPGANEKLFF.

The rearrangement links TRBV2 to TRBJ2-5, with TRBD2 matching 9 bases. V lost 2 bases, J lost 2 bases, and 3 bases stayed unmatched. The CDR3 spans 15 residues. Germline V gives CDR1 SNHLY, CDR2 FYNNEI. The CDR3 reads CASSESLAGQETQYF. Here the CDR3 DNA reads TGTGCCAGCAGTGAATCTCTAGCGGGGCAAGAGACCCAGTACTTC.

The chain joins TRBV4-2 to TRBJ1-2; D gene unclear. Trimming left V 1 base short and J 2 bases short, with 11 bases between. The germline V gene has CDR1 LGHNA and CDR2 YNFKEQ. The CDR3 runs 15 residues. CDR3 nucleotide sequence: TGTGCCAGCAGCCAAGTTTCGGGGATGAACTATGGCTACACCTTC. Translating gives CASSQVSGMNYGYTF.